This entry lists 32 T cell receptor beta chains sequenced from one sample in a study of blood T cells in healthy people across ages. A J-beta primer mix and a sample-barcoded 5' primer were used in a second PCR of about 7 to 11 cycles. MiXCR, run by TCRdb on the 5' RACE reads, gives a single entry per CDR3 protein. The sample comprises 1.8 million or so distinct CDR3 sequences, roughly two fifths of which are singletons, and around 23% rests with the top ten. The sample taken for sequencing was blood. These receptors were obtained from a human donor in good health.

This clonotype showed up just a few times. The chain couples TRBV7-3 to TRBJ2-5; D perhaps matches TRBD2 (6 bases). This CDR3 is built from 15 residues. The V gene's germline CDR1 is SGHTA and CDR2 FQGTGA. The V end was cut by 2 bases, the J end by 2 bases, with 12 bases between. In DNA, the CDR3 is TGTGCCAGCAGCTTACTCGGCGGGGAACAAGAGACCCAGTACTTC. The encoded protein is CASSLLGGEQETQYF.

The CDR3 protein is CASSLDRSGVGETQYF. For the CDR3, the DNA is TGTGCCAGCAGTTTAGACAGGAGTGGGGTTGGAGAGACCCAGTACTTC. The genes are TRBV28 and TRBJ2-5, with D possibly matching TRBD1 (6 bases). Trimming shortened V by 2 bases and J by 4 bases, and 17 bases separated the two germline ends. The CDR3 loop spans 16 amino acids. Germline V CDR1 and CDR2: MDHEN, SYDVKM.

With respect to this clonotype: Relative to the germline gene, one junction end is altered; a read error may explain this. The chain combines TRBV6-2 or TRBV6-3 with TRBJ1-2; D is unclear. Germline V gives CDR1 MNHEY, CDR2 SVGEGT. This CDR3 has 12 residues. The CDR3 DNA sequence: TGTGCCTGCAGGTCGTCCGTGGATGGCTACACCTTC. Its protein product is CACRSSVDGYTF.

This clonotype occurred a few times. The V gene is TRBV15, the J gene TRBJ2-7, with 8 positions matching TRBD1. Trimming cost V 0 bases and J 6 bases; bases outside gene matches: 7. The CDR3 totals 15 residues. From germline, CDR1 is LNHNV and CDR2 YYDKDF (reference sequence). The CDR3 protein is CATSRDPGQDSEQYF. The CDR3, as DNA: TGTGCCACCAGCAGAGACCCGGGACAGGACTCCGAGCAGTACTTC.

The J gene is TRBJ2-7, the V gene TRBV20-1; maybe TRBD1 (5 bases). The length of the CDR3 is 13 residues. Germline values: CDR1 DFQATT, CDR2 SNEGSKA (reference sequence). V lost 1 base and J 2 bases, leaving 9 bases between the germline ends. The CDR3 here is CSARVQGPYEQYF. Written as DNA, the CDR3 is TGCAGTGCTAGAGTTCAGGGTCCCTACGAGCAGTACTTC.

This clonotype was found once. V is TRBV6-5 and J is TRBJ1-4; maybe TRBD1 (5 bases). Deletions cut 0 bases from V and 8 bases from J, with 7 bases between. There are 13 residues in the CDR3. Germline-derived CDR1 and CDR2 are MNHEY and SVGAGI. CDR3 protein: CASSYSGEEKLFF. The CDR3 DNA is TGTGCCAGCAGTTACTCAGGGGAAGAAAAACTGTTTTTT.

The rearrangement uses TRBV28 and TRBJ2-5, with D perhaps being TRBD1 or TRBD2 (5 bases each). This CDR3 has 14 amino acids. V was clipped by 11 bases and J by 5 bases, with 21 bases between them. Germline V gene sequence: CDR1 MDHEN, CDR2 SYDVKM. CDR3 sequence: CAGTSEGTSETQYF. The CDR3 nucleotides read TGTGCCGGCACCTCTGAGGGGACGAGTGAGACCCAGTACTTC. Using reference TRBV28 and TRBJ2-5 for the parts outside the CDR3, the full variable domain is DVKVTQSSRYLVKRTGEKVFLECVQDMDHENMFWYRQDPGLGLRLIYFSYDVKMKEKGDIPEGYSVSREKKERFSLILESASTNQTSMYLCAGTSEGTSETQYFGPGTRLLVL.

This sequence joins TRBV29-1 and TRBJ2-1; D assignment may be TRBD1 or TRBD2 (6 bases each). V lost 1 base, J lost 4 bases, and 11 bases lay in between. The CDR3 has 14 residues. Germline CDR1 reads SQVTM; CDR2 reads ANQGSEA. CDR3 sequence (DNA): TGCAGCGTTGAAGGGGGGGCGAATTACAATGAGCAGTTCTTC. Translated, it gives CSVEGGANYNEQFF.

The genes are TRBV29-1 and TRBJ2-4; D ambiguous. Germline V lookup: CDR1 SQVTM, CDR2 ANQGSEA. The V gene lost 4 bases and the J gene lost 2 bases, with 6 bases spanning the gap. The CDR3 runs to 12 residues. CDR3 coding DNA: TGCAGCGTTGGGGGTCCCAAAAACATTCAGTACTTC. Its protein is CSVGGPKNIQYF.

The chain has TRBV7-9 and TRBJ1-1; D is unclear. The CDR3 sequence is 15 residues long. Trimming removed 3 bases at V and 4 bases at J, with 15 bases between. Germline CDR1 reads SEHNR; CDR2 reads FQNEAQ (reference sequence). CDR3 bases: TGTGCCAGCAGCTTCTCGGGAGCCTCGATCACTGAAGCTTTCTTT. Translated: CASSFSGASITEAFF. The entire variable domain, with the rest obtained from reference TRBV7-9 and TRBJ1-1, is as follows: DTGVSQNPRHKITKRGQNVTFRCDPISEHNRLYWYRQTLGQGPEFLTYFQNEAQLEKSRLLSDRFSAERPKGSFSTLEIQRTEQGDSAMYLCASSFSGASITEAFFGQGTRLTVV.

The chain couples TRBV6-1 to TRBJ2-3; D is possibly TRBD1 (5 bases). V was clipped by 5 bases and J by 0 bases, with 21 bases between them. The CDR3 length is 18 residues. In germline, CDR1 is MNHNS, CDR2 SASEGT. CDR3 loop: CASSTRQGWGSSTDTQYF. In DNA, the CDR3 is TGTGCCAGCAGTACCCGCCAGGGATGGGGATCTAGCACAGATACGCAGTATTTT.

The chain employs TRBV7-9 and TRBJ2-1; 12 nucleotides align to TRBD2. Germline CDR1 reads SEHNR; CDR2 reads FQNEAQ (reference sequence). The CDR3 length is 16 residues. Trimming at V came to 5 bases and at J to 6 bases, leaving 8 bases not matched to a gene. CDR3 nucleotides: TGTGCCAGCAGCCAAGGACTAGCGGGGCCCTTCAATGAGCAGTTCTTC. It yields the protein CASSQGLAGPFNEQFF.

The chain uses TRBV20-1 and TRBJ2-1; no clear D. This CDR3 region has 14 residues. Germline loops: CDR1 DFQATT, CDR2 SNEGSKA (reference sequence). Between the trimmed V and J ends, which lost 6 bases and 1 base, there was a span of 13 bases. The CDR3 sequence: CSAQLWSSYNEQFF. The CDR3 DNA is TGCAGTGCCCAGCTTTGGTCTTCCTACAATGAGCAGTTCTTC.

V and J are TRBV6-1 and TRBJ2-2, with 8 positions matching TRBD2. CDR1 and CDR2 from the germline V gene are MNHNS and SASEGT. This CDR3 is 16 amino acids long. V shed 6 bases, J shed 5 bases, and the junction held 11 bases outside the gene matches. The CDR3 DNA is TGTGCCAGCAGCACCCCGATAGCGGGGAGTACCGGGGAGCTGTTTTTT. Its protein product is CASSTPIAGSTGELFF.

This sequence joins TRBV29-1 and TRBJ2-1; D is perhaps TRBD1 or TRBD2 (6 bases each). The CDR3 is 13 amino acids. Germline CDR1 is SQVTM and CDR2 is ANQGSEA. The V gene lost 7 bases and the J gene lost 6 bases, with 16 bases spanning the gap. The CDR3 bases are TGCAGCGCCCTTAGGGGGGTCGGCAATGAGCAGTTCTTC. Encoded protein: CSALRGVGNEQFF.

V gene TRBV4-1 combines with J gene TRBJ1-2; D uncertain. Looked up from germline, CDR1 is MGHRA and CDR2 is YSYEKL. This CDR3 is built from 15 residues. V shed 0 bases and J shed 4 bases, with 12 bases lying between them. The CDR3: CASSQESEIGYGYTF. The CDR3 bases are TGCGCCAGCAGCCAAGAATCCGAAATTGGCTATGGCTACACCTTC.

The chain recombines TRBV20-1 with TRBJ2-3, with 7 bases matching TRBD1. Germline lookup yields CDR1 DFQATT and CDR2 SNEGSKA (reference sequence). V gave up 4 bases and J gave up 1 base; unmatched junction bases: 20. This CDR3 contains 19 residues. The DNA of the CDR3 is TGCAGTGCTACACACTGGACAGGCCTGGTTATTGGGCGCACAGATACGCAGTATTTT. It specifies CSATHWTGLVIGRTDTQYF.

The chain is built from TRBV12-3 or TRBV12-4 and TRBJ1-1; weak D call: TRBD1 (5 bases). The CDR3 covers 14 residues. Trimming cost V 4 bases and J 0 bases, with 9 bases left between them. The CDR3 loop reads CASSYPGVNTEAFF. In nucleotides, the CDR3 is TGTGCCAGCAGTTATCCGGGGGTGAACACTGAAGCTTTCTTT.

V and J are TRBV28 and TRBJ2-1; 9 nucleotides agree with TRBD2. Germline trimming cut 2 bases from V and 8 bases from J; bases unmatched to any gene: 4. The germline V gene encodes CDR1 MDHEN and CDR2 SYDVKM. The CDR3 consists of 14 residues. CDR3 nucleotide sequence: TGTGCCAGCAGTTTAGCGGGGGGGGTGGATGAGCAGTTCTTC. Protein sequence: CASSLAGGVDEQFF.

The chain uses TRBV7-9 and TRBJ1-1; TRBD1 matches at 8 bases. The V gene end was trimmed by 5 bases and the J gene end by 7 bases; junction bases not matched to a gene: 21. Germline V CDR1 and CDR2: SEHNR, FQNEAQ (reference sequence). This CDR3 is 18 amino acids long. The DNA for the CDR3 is TGTGCCAGCAGCATAAGACAGGGGAAGATCTCGCAACGATTTGAAGCTTTCTTT. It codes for CASSIRQGKISQRFEAFF.

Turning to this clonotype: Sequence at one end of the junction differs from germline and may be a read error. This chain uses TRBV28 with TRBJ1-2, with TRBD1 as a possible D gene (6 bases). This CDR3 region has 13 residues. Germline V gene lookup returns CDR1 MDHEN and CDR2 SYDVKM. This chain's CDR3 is CASRWGQAYGCTF. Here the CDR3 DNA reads TGTGCCAGCAGGTGGGGGCAGGCTTATGGCTGCACCTTC.

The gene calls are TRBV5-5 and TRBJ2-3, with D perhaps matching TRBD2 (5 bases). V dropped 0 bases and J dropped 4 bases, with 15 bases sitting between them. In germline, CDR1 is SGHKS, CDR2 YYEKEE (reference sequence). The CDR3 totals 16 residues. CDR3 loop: CASSLEGQAGADTQYF. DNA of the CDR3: TGTGCCAGCAGCTTGGAGGGTCAGGCCGGGGCAGATACGCAGTATTTT.

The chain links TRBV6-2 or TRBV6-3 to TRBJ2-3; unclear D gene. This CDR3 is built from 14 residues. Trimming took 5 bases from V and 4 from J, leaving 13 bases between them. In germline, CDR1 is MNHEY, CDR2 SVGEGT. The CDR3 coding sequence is TGTGCCAGCAGTGACTTGGACCCCGCAGATACGCAGTATTTT. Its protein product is CASSDLDPADTQYF.

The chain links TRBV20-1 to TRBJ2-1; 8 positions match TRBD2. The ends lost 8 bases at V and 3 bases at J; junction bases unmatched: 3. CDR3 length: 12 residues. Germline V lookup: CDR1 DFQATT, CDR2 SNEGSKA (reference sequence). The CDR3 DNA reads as TGCAGTCTGCTAGCGGGCTACAATGAGCAGTTCTTC. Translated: CSLLAGYNEQFF.

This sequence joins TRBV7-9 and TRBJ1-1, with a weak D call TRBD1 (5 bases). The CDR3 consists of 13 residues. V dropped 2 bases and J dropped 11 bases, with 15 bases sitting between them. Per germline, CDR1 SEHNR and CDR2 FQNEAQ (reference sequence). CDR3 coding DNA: TGTGCCAGCAGCTTATCATCGCAGGGTTTGGCTTTCTTT. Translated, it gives CASSLSSQGLAFF.

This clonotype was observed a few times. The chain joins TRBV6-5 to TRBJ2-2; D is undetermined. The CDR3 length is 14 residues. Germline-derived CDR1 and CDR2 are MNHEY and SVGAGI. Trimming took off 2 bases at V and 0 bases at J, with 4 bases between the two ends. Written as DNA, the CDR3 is TGTGCCAGCAGTTACATGGCGAACACCGGGGAGCTGTTTTTT. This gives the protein CASSYMANTGELFF.

The CDR3 here is CASSPRDPTVTPDTQYF. DNA for the CDR3: TGTGCCAGCAGTCCTAGAGACCCGACAGTGACCCCAGATACGCAGTATTTT. The chain links TRBV12-3 or TRBV12-4 to TRBJ2-3; TRBD1 is a possible D gene (5 bases). V was clipped by 5 bases and J by 4 bases, with 22 bases between them. CDR3 size: 17 residues.

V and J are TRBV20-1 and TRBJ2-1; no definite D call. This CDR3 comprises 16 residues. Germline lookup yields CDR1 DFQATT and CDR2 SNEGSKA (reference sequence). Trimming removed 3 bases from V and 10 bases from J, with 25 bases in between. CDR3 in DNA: TGCAGTGCTAGCCTCCCAGGCCGAAACCTTGACGGGGAGCAGTTCTTC. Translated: CSASLPGRNLDGEQFF.

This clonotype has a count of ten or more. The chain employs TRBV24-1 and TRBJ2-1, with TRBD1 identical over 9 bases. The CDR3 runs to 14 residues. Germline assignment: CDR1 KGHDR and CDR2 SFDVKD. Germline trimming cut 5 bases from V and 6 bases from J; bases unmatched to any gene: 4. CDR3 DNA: TGTGCCACCAGTGGCTGGACAGGGGCCAATGAGCAGTTCTTC. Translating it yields CATSGWTGANEQFF.

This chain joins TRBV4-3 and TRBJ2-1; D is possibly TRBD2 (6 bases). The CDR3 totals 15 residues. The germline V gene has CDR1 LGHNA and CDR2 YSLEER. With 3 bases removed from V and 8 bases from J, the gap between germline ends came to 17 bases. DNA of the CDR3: TGCGCCAGCAGCCACCAGGGACTGGGAAAACATGAGCAGTTCTTC. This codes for CASSHQGLGKHEQFF.

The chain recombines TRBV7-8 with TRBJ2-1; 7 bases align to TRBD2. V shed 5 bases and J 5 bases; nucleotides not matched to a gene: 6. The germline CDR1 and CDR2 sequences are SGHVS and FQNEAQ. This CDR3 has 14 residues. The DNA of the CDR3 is TGTGCCAGCAGCATCCGTCGGGGGGACAATGAGCAGTTCTTC. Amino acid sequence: CASSIRRGDNEQFF.

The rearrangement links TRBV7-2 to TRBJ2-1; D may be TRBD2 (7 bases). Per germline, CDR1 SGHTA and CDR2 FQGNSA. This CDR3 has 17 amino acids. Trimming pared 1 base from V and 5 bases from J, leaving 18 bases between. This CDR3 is CASSLGIARGLNNEQFF. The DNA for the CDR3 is TGTGCCAGCAGCTTAGGGATCGCGCGGGGGCTAAACAATGAGCAGTTCTTC.